Following are 28 T cell receptor beta chains from one sample sequenced in a study of regulatory dendritic cells for organ transplantation. Sorted subsets were CFSE-labeled and cultured approximately 5 days with allogeneic dendritic cells. These receptors are not linked to any known antigen. The method was immunoSEQ multiplex PCR; TCRdb's version includes in-frame clones alone and lacks a portion of them. The repertoire includes 9,500 to 12,000 clones, about 90% of them detected once, and about 0.4% sits in the top ten. The sample taken for sequencing was naive CD8+ T cells from blood cultured with dendritic cells. Stated subset: CD45RA+ naive T cells. The receptors come from a human donor in good health.

The J gene is TRBJ2-7, the V gene TRBV5-1, with TRBD2 matching 8 bases. Germline V gene lookup returns CDR1 SGHRS and CDR2 YFSETQ. The CDR3 extends over 14 amino acids. J was trimmed by 3 bases and V by 0 bases; bases with no gene match: 2. CDR3 residues: CASSLAGGIYEQYF. CDR3 bases: TGCGCCAGCAGCTTGGCGGGAGGGATCTACGAGCAGTACTTC.

This clone was counted only a few times. The V call is TRBV7-2, the J call TRBJ1-1; D is unclear. Trimming removed 3 bases at V and 5 bases at J, with 7 bases between. CDR3 length equals 12 residues. CDR1 is SGHTA, CDR2 FQGNSA, per germline. CDR3 sequence (DNA): TGTGCCAGCAGCTTCCCCACGACTGAAGCTTTCTTT. Its protein is CASSFPTTEAFF.

The chain employs TRBV9 and TRBJ1-1; D ambiguous. There are 11 residues in the CDR3. Trimming left V 1 base short and J 8 bases short, with 6 bases between. Germline CDR1 is SGDLS and CDR2 is YYNGEE. This CDR3 is CASSVRGEAFF. CDR3 nucleotides: TGTGCCAGCAGCGTACGAGGAGAAGCTTTCTTT.

The J gene is TRBJ1-2, the V gene TRBV7-9; 7 bases agree with TRBD1. CDR3 length: 17 amino acids. Losses at the gene ends were 2 bases for V and 3 bases for J; bases not matched to a gene: 12. Germline V lookup: CDR1 SEHNR, CDR2 FQNEAQ (reference sequence). The CDR3 protein is CASSLNTRQGIYYGYTF. The CDR3 nucleotides read TGTGCCAGCAGCTTAAATACCCGACAGGGAATATACTATGGCTACACCTTC.

The chain couples TRBV28 to TRBJ2-7, with D possibly TRBD2 on 6 matching bases. The length of the CDR3 is 14 residues. V was shortened by 0 bases and J by 5 bases, with 11 bases between the two germline ends. CDR1 MDHEN and CDR2 SYDVKM come from the germline V gene. CDR3 sequence: CASSLWGLTHEQYF. The CDR3 DNA reads as TGTGCCAGCAGTTTATGGGGACTCACCCACGAGCAGTACTTC.

J is TRBJ1-5 and V is TRBV5-5; D remains ambiguous. Per germline, CDR1 SGHKS and CDR2 YYEKEE (reference sequence). Trimming cost V 4 bases and J 0 bases, with 5 bases left between them. This CDR3 has 13 residues. The CDR3 protein is CASSEYSNQPQHF. The CDR3 bases are TGTGCCAGCAGCGAGTATAGCAATCAGCCCCAGCATTTT. The whole variable domain, filled in from reference TRBV5-5 and TRBJ1-5, reads DAGVTQSPTHLIKTRGQQVTLRCSPISGHKSVSWYQQVLGQGPQFIFQYYEKEERGRGNFPDRFSARQFPNYSSELNVNALLLGDSALYLCASSEYSNQPQHFGDGTRLSIL.

The chain links TRBV9 to TRBJ1-3, with 7 positions matching TRBD1. The length of the CDR3 is 12 residues. CDR1 SGDLS and CDR2 YYNGEE come from the germline V gene. V lost 7 bases and J lost 4; bases outside the gene matches: 2. CDR3: CASQGVGNTIYF. As DNA, the CDR3 is TGTGCCAGCCAGGGGGTCGGAAACACCATATATTTT.

The sample holds a few counts of this clone. The rearrangement links TRBV5-4 to TRBJ1-2; 8 nucleotides match TRBD1. CDR3 length: 14 amino acids. V was pared by 2 bases and J by 5 bases, with 5 bases of the junction left unmatched. Germline assignment: CDR1 SGHNT and CDR2 YYREEE (reference sequence). CDR3: CASSFQGAPYGYTF. CDR3 nucleotides: TGTGCCAGCAGCTTCCAGGGGGCTCCTTATGGCTACACCTTC.

The chain employs TRBV4-1 and TRBJ1-3; no definite D call. Deletions cut 1 base from V and 3 bases from J, with 10 bases between. The germline CDR1 and CDR2 sequences are MGHRA and YSYEKL. This CDR3 comprises 15 residues. The CDR3: CASSQGPGNGNTIYF. The CDR3 DNA sequence: TGCGCCAGCAGCCAAGGCCCAGGAAATGGAAACACCATATATTTT.

This chain links TRBV7-8 with TRBJ2-1, with 7 nucleotides matching TRBD1. The ends lost 1 base at V and 4 bases at J; junction bases unmatched: 4. This CDR3 is 15 amino acids long. CDR1 SGHVS and CDR2 FQNEAQ come from the germline V gene. The CDR3 region has the DNA TGTGCCAGCAGCTTAGGACCGGGACAGTACAATGAGCAGTTCTTC. This translates into CASSLGPGQYNEQFF.

The chain recombines TRBV6-5 with TRBJ2-5; D is ambiguous. V lost 0 bases and J lost 6, with 8 bases in between. The germline CDR1 and CDR2 sequences are MNHEY and SVGAGI. The length of the CDR3 is 13 residues. The CDR3 loop reads CASSYSSEKTQYF. The CDR3 region has the DNA TGTGCCAGCAGTTACTCGTCGGAAAAGACCCAGTACTTC.

The rearrangement links TRBV4-3 to TRBJ2-7; the match to TRBD2 covers 8 bases. Trimming at V came to 0 bases and at J to 4 bases, leaving 8 bases not matched to a gene. The CDR3 sequence is 16 residues long. Looked up from germline, CDR1 is LGHNA and CDR2 is YSLEER. The chain's CDR3 is CASSQDPRAGGYEQYF. CDR3 nucleotides: TGCGCCAGCAGCCAAGACCCGAGGGCGGGAGGATACGAGCAGTACTTC.

The V call is TRBV6-5, the J call TRBJ2-5; D is possibly TRBD2 (5 bases). Germline CDR1 reads MNHEY; CDR2 reads SVGAGI. The V and J ends lost 0 bases and 5 bases respectively, with 10 bases between them. CDR3 size: 14 residues. CDR3 DNA: TGTGCCAGCAGTTACTCGACGGGGTGGGAGACCCAGTACTTC. This gives the protein CASSYSTGWETQYF.

The chain employs TRBV7-9 and TRBJ1-2; D not resolved. V shed 11 bases and J shed 4 bases, with 14 bases lying between them. The germline V gene has CDR1 SEHNR and CDR2 FQNEAQ (reference sequence). CDR3 size: 12 residues. Here the CDR3 reads CAGEALGYGYTF. In nucleotides, the CDR3 is TGTGCCGGTGAAGCTTTGGGCTATGGCTACACCTTC.

This chain uses TRBV27 with TRBJ2-2, with TRBD2 as a possible D gene (6 bases). The CDR3 has 14 amino acids. The V end was cut by 6 bases, the J end by 6 bases, with 14 bases between. The germline V gene has CDR1 MNHEY and CDR2 SMNVEV (reference sequence). CDR3 bases: TGTGCCAGCAGCTATGGCGGGGATGCCGGGGAGCTGTTTTTT. Translating it yields CASSYGGDAGELFF.

Here the CDR3 reads CASSRNQDETQYF. DNA for the CDR3: TGTGCCAGCAGCCGAAACCAGGATGAGACCCAGTACTTC. The V and J genes are TRBV7-3 and TRBJ2-5; no definite D call. Germline V lookup: CDR1 SGHTA, CDR2 FQGTGA. V was clipped by 5 bases and J by 5 bases, with 12 bases between them. CDR3 length: 13 residues.

This clone was observed once. The V and J genes are TRBV7-8 and TRBJ2-4, with D unclear. The CDR3 covers 15 residues. Germline V CDR1 and CDR2: SGHVS, FQNEAQ. The V and J ends lost 5 bases and 0 bases respectively, with 11 bases between them. The CDR3 here is CASSPGLLAKNIQYF. CDR3 sequence (DNA): TGTGCCAGCAGCCCAGGTCTTTTAGCCAAAAACATTCAGTACTTC.

The J gene is TRBJ2-1, the V gene TRBV6-5; 10 positions match TRBD2. CDR3 length equals 15 residues. With 6 bases clipped from V and 3 bases from J, the junction kept 5 bases outside the gene matches. Germline CDR1 and CDR2: MNHEY and SVGAGI. The chain's CDR3 is CASSKGLAYYNEQFF. CDR3 DNA sequence: TGTGCCAGCAGCAAGGGACTAGCGTACTACAATGAGCAGTTCTTC.

The chain joins TRBV7-2 to TRBJ1-2; D possibly corresponds to TRBD1 (5 bases). Trimming pared 2 bases from V and 4 bases from J, leaving 11 bases between. The CDR3 runs 14 residues. Germline V gene data show CDR1 as SGHTA and CDR2 as FQGNSA. CDR3 sequence reads: CASSLTSGAYGYTF. The DNA for the CDR3 is TGTGCCAGCAGCTTAACGTCTGGGGCCTATGGCTACACCTTC. Full variable domain (remainder filled in from reference TRBV7-2 and TRBJ1-2): GAGVSQSPSNKVTEKGKDVELRCDPISGHTALYWYRQSLGQGLEFLIYFQGNSAPDKSGLPSDRFSAERTGGSVSTLTIQRTQQEDSAVYLCASSLTSGAYGYTFGSGTRLTVV.

The V call is TRBV15, the J call TRBJ1-5; unclear D gene. V was shortened by 4 bases and J by 0 bases, with 19 bases between the two germline ends. This CDR3 has 18 residues. Germline CDR1 reads LNHNV; CDR2 reads YYDKDF (reference sequence). CDR3 DNA sequence: TGTGCCACCAGCACCCTCGAAATGGAGATTTATAGCAATCAGCCCCAGCATTTT. Its protein product is CATSTLEMEIYSNQPQHF.

The chain links TRBV7-9 to TRBJ1-1; 9 bases match TRBD1. This CDR3 spans 12 amino acids. Germline V lookup: CDR1 SEHNR, CDR2 FQNEAQ (reference sequence). The V and J ends lost 7 bases and 4 bases, in that order; junction bases with no gene match: 1. CDR3 sequence: CASTTGGTEAFF. For the CDR3, the DNA is TGTGCCAGCACGACAGGGGGCACTGAAGCTTTCTTT.

This chain uses TRBV19 with TRBJ2-1; D perhaps matches TRBD2 (6 bases). The CDR3 is 15 amino acids. Per the germline V gene, CDR1 is LNHDA and CDR2 is SQIVND (reference sequence). Trimming pared 5 bases from V and 2 bases from J, leaving 13 bases between. The CDR3 DNA reads as TGTGCCAGTAGTCGGGAGCCCTCCCCCTACAATGAGCAGTTCTTC. This sequence encodes CASSREPSPYNEQFF.

This clone came up a few times. The chain has TRBV28 and TRBJ2-1; tentatively, D is TRBD1 (6 bases). V was trimmed by 6 bases and J by 0 bases, leaving 9 bases between them. CDR3 length equals 14 residues. Germline loops: CDR1 MDHEN, CDR2 SYDVKM. CDR3: CASREQGSYNEQFF. Written as DNA, the CDR3 is TGTGCCAGCAGGGAACAGGGCTCCTACAATGAGCAGTTCTTC. The full variable domain, with the rest looked up from reference TRBV28 and TRBJ2-1, is DVKVTQSSRYLVKRTGEKVFLECVQDMDHENMFWYRQDPGLGLRLIYFSYDVKMKEKGDIPEGYSVSREKKERFSLILESASTNQTSMYLCASREQGSYNEQFFGPGTRLTVL.

V usage is TRBV15 and J usage is TRBJ2-7; 9 bases fit TRBD1. CDR3 length: 14 amino acids. Germline trimming cut 3 bases from V and 5 bases from J; bases unmatched to any gene: 5. Germline-derived CDR1 and CDR2 are LNHNV and YYDKDF (reference sequence). The CDR3 sequence is CATSSLGQGNEQYF. CDR3 nucleotide sequence: TGTGCCACCAGCAGCCTGGGACAGGGCAACGAGCAGTACTTC.

This clone was observed once. The V call is TRBV27, the J call TRBJ2-7; 10 nucleotides align to TRBD1. Unmatched junction bases numbered 11, after V lost 11 bases and J lost 1 base. This CDR3 region has 15 residues. Per germline, CDR1 MNHEY and CDR2 SMNVEV (reference sequence). For the CDR3, the DNA is TGTGCCTCGAGGACAGGGGGATATTTTTCCTACGAGCAGTACTTC. Its translation is CASRTGGYFSYEQYF.

The rearrangement joins TRBV6-5 to TRBJ1-2; tentatively, D is TRBD1 (5 bases). Germline values: CDR1 MNHEY, CDR2 SVGAGI. This CDR3 contains 13 residues. V dropped 4 bases and J dropped 8 bases, with 14 bases sitting between them. The CDR3 DNA sequence: TGTGCCAGCAGTTCCGCGGGACGCCGCGGCTACACCTTC. It is translated as CASSSAGRRGYTF.

The chain carries TRBV13 and TRBJ2-1; D remains unclear. This CDR3 comprises 18 residues. V was trimmed by 3 bases and J by 3 bases, leaving 21 bases between them. The germline V gene has CDR1 PRHDT and CDR2 FYEKMQ (reference sequence). This CDR3 is CASSFALTAHLIYNEQFF. The CDR3 nucleotides are TGTGCCAGCAGCTTCGCTCTTACAGCCCATCTAATCTACAATGAGCAGTTCTTC.

The CDR3 coding sequence is TGTGCCAGCAGTTTAGCAGGGCCCCGCGAAAAACTGTTTTTT. Translating it yields CASSLAGPREKLFF. The chain combines TRBV28 with TRBJ1-4, with D perhaps matching TRBD1 (5 bases). The V gene's germline CDR1 is MDHEN and CDR2 SYDVKM. The V and J ends lost 2 bases and 8 bases respectively, with 12 bases between them. The CDR3 covers 14 residues.